These T cell receptor beta chains were read from a single sample in a study of T cell changes during pregnancy in multiple sclerosis. Some clones are missing from TCRdb's copy, which holds only in-frame ones; the method was immunoSEQ multiplex PCR. The sample consists of fewer than 90,000 clones, 91% of them appearing once. The specimen comprised peripheral blood, sampled in the second trimester of pregnancy. The receptors here all came from a female donor with multiple sclerosis, enrolled in a pregnancy study. CDR3s include the opening cysteine and the closing phenylalanine or tryptophan. The D gene is left open where the match is weak. Clone size appears in some rows only: once, few, many, or a class for an expanded clone.

V	J	D	size	CDR3
TRBV2	TRBJ2-3	TRBD1	.	CASSGLVPGTGHNTQYF
TRBV2	TRBJ2-3	TRBD2	.	CARGGSGARDTQYF
TRBV4-3	TRBJ2-5	.	.	CASSPIRGAIQETQYF
TRBV12-5	TRBJ1-2	.	.	CASGLVQAGYGYTF
TRBV27	TRBJ1-2	TRBD1	.	CASSPHPTGAPSNYGYTF
TRBV5-6	TRBJ1-2	.	.	CASSYPGEALYGYTF
TRBV5-1	TRBJ2-1	.	once	CASSLRDLYNEQFF
TRBV29-1	TRBJ2-1	TRBD2	.	CSAPGLAAYNEQFF
TRBV19	TRBJ2-7	TRBD1	.	CASSIQGAHYEQYF
TRBV18	TRBJ1-2	TRBD1	.	CASSITQGDARGYTF
TRBV29-1	TRBJ1-2	TRBD1	.	CSVPTGGIYGYTF
TRBV19	TRBJ1-5	.	.	CASSHRQNNQPQHF
TRBV25-1	TRBJ2-5	TRBD1	.	CASSKQGGMETQYF
TRBV2	TRBJ1-1	TRBD1	.	CASSLTGSAFF
TRBV7-8	TRBJ2-2	TRBD2	.	CASSPGLAWRELFF
TRBV7-2	TRBJ2-7	.	once	CASSQAGFYEQYF
TRBV11-2	TRBJ2-1	TRBD2	.	CASSARTSGGSLSYNEQFF
TRBV5-5	TRBJ2-5	.	.	CASSRGGQETQYF
TRBV19	TRBJ1-2	.	.	CASSISVYGYTF
TRBV6-5	TRBJ1-2	TRBD1	.	CASSYVPGQGPDTF
TRBV10-3	TRBJ2-2	TRBD1	.	CAISEMTGGFAGELFF
TRBV11-1	TRBJ2-3	.	.	CASSLWASTDTQYF
TRBV7-9	TRBJ2-3	.	.	CASSFSGGDTQYF
TRBV4-1	TRBJ2-7	TRBD1	.	CASSHSLPGTGDSGEQYF
TRBV2	TRBJ2-2	TRBD1	once	CASNQGARTGELFF
TRBV7-2	TRBJ1-1	TRBD1	.	CASSKDRGRGEAFF
TRBV7-2	TRBJ2-5	.	once	CASSLMGQQETQYF